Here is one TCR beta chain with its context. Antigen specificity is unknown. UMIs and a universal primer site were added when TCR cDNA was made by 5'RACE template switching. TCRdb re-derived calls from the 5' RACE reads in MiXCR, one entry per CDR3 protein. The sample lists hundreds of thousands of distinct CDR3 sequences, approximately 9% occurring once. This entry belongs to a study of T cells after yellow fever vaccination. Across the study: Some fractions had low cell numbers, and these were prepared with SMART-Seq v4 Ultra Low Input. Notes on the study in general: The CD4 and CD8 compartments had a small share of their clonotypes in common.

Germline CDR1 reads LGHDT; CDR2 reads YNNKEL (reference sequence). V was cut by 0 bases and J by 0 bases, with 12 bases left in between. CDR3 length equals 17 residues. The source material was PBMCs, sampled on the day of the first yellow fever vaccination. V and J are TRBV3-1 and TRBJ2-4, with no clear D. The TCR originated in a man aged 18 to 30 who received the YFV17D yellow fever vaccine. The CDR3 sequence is CASSQDPRRPAKNIQYF. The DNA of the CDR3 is TGTGCCAGCAGCCAAGATCCAAGACGACCAGCCAAAAACATTCAGTACTTC.